The 21 T cell receptor beta chains below were found in one sample sequenced in a study of blood T cell repertoires in COVID-19. Data came from immunoSEQ multiplex PCR; TCRdb stores just in-frame clones and leaves some out. The table includes just over 150,000 clones, roughly 90% detected once. Sequencing was performed on peripheral blood. The receptor set was obtained from a young man with COVID-19, enrolled during active disease.

The chain couples TRBV30 to TRBJ1-6; D may be TRBD1 (6 bases). The CDR3 spans 14 residues. V was pared by 5 bases and J by 5 bases, with 13 bases between. Germline values: CDR1 GTSNPN, CDR2 SVGIG (reference sequence). This CDR3 is CAWATGTNNSPLHF. The DNA of the CDR3 is TGTGCCTGGGCTACCGGGACAAATAATTCACCCCTCCACTTT.

The rearrangement links TRBV9 to TRBJ2-1, with 10 nucleotides matching TRBD2. Germline V CDR1 and CDR2: SGDLS, YYNGEE. J was trimmed by 3 bases and V by 6 bases; bases with no gene match: 12. The CDR3 has 17 amino acids. The CDR3 is CASTKGVTSGNYNEQFF. Here the CDR3 DNA reads TGTGCCAGCACCAAAGGGGTTACTAGCGGGAACTACAATGAGCAGTTCTTC.

This chain links TRBV6-2 or TRBV6-3 with TRBJ1-2; the D is unclear. The CDR3 is 14 amino acids. The germline V gene encodes CDR1 MNHEY and CDR2 SVGEGT. Trimming removed 3 bases at V and 1 base at J, with 9 bases between. The chain's CDR3 is CASSYGQFNYGYTF. The CDR3 DNA sequence: TGTGCCAGCAGTTATGGGCAGTTTAACTATGGCTACACCTTC.

CDR3 in amino acids: CASSLEIRYEQYF. The CDR3 DNA sequence: TGTGCCAGCAGCTTAGAAATTCGCTACGAGCAGTACTTC. This chain connects TRBV7-2 to TRBJ2-7, with D unclear. V lost 1 base to trimming and J lost 3 bases, with 7 bases between them. Germline lookup yields CDR1 SGHTA and CDR2 FQGNSA. This CDR3 spans 13 amino acids.

The chain joins TRBV21-1 to TRBJ2-1; the DNA was not compared with TRBD2, the D call given in the table. TRBV21-1 is assigned pseudogene status. The CDR3 contains 19 residues. The CDR3 bases are TGTGCCAGCAGCAAAGCCCAAATCCCTTTAGCGGGAGGGCCTGGTGAGCAGTTCTTC. It yields the protein CASSKAQIPLAGGPGEQFF.

This chain uses TRBV18 with TRBJ1-3, with TRBD1 identical over 9 bases. Trimming cost V 4 bases and J 8 bases; bases outside gene matches: 9. The CDR3 loop spans 15 amino acids. Germline V gene lookup returns CDR1 KGHSH and CDR2 LQKENI. The CDR3 protein is CASSLRTGEGDTIYF. CDR3 sequence (DNA): TGTGCCAGCTCACTCCGGACAGGGGAAGGGGACACCATATATTTT. Together with reference TRBV18 and TRBJ1-3, the CDR3 gives the full variable domain: NAGVMQNPRHLVRRRGQEARLRCSPMKGHSHVYWYRQLPEEGLKFMVYLQKENIIDESGMPKERFSAEFPKEGPSILRIQQVVRGDSAAYFCASSLRTGEGDTIYFGEGSWLTVV.

Concerning this clone itself: This sample also contains other DNA sequences that code for the same CDR3. V usage is TRBV6-5 and J usage is TRBJ1-1, with TRBD1 matching 8 bases. Germline V gene lookup returns CDR1 MNHEY and CDR2 SVGAGI. Losses at the gene ends were 2 bases for V and 4 bases for J; bases not matched to a gene: 3. This CDR3 spans 14 amino acids. CDR3 residues: CASSYGQGITEAFF. CDR3 DNA sequence: TGTGCCAGCAGTTACGGACAGGGTATCACTGAAGCTTTCTTT.

This chain uses TRBV2 with TRBJ1-2, with 7 bases aligning to TRBD1. Germline-derived CDR1 and CDR2 are SNHLY and FYNNEI. This CDR3 has 14 residues. Trimming removed 1 base from V and 6 bases from J; junction bases left unmatched: 5. The CDR3 here is CASSEVTGADGYTF. The CDR3 nucleotides read TGTGCCAGCAGTGAAGTCACAGGGGCGGATGGCTACACCTTC.

The chain uses TRBV11-2 and TRBJ1-1; possibly TRBD1 for D (6 bases). The CDR3 extends over 17 amino acids. V was shortened by 5 bases and J by 0 bases, with 19 bases between the two germline ends. The germline CDR1 and CDR2 sequences are SGHAT and FQNNGV. The CDR3 loop is CASSPLAGGGMNTEAFF. The CDR3 nucleotides are TGTGCCAGCAGCCCCCTGGCGGGGGGCGGTATGAACACTGAAGCTTTCTTT.

The rearrangement uses TRBV14 and TRBJ1-1, with a tentative D call TRBD1 (5 bases). In germline, CDR1 is SGHDN, CDR2 FVKESK. V lost 0 bases, J lost 4 bases, and 21 bases lay in between. CDR3 length equals 18 residues. The CDR3 sequence is CASSQDHWWGGVSTEAFF. In nucleotides, the CDR3 is TGTGCCAGCAGCCAAGATCACTGGTGGGGAGGGGTGAGCACTGAAGCTTTCTTT.

The V gene is TRBV18, the J gene TRBJ1-2, with 10 bases aligning to TRBD1. Unmatched junction bases numbered 5, after V lost 3 bases and J lost 7 bases. Germline-derived CDR1 and CDR2 are KGHSH and LQKENI. The CDR3 length is 14 residues. The CDR3 loop reads CASSPETGGRGYTF. The CDR3 nucleotides read TGTGCCAGCTCACCCGAGACAGGGGGCCGTGGCTACACCTTC.

J is TRBJ1-5 and V is TRBV3-1 (or the pseudogene TRBV3-2); weak D call: TRBD1 (6 bases). The CDR3 extends over 13 amino acids. V gave up 3 bases and J gave up 6 bases, with 9 bases separating them. CDR1 and CDR2 from the germline V gene are LGHDT and YNNKEL (reference sequence). The CDR3: CASSHADSQPQHF. The CDR3, as DNA: TGTGCCAGCAGCCACGCGGACAGTCAGCCCCAGCATTTT.

The rearrangement uses TRBV6-2 or TRBV6-3 and TRBJ1-5; D ambiguous. The CDR3 sequence is 14 residues long. The germline V gene has CDR1 MNHEY and CDR2 SVGEGT. Trimming shortened V by 2 bases and J by 9 bases, and 14 bases separated the two germline ends. Written as DNA, the CDR3 is TGTGCCAGCAGTTACGGAGGGCAGGTGGGGCCCCAGCATTTT. Its translation: CASSYGGQVGPQHF.

This clone has a single count. The sample has other DNA sequences that encode this CDR3 too. The chain combines TRBV15 with TRBJ1-1; D is possibly TRBD1 (5 bases). The CDR3 contains 15 residues. Germline CDR1 is LNHNV and CDR2 is YYDKDF (reference sequence). Deletions cut 1 base from V and 4 bases from J, with 13 bases between. This CDR3 is CATSRVGGAGTEAFF. The DNA of the CDR3 is TGTGCCACCAGCAGAGTGGGTGGGGCTGGCACTGAAGCTTTCTTT.

The chain employs TRBV20-1 and TRBJ2-1, with 7 bases matching TRBD2. This CDR3 is built from 11 residues. Losses at the gene ends were 5 bases for V and 9 bases for J; bases not matched to a gene: 4. CDR1 is DFQATT, CDR2 SNEGSKA, per germline (reference sequence). The CDR3 DNA reads TGCAGTGCTTCTTCGGGAGGTGAGCAGTTCTTC. The encoded protein is CSASSGGEQFF.

V usage is TRBV27 and J usage is TRBJ2-3, with 8 nucleotides matching TRBD1. CDR1 and CDR2 from the germline V gene are MNHEY and SMNVEV (reference sequence). The trim removed 7 bases at V and 3 bases at J, leaving 9 bases unmatched. The CDR3 is 15 residues long. The CDR3 DNA follows: TGTGCCAGCAACCTCGACAGGGGCAAGACAGATACGCAGTATTTT. Its translation is CASNLDRGKTDTQYF.

The rearrangement joins TRBV19 to TRBJ1-3, with D unclear. V was trimmed by 5 bases and J by 4 bases, leaving 9 bases between them. CDR1 and CDR2 from the germline V gene are LNHDA and SQIVND (reference sequence). CDR3 length: 13 amino acids. The CDR3 sequence is CASSVSSGNTIYF. The CDR3 coding sequence is TGTGCCAGTAGTGTATCCTCCGGAAACACCATATATTTT. The full variable domain, in which reference TRBV19 and TRBJ1-3 provide the parts outside the CDR3, is DGGITQSPKYLFRKEGQNVTLSCEQNLNHDAMYWYRQDPGQGLRLIYYSQIVNDFQKGDIAEGYSVSREKKESFPLTVTSAQKNPTAFYLCASSVSSGNTIYFGEGSWLTVV.

The CDR3 loop is CASSLNSPGQGARWTSYNEQFF. The CDR3 region has the DNA TGTGCCAGCTCACTCAATTCCCCGGGACAGGGGGCGAGATGGACTTCGTACAATGAGCAGTTCTTC. The J gene is TRBJ2-1, the V gene TRBV18, with 12 bases that match TRBD1. Trimming removed 4 bases from V and 4 bases from J; junction bases left unmatched: 23. The length of the CDR3 is 22 residues. CDR1 and CDR2 (germline): KGHSH, LQKENI.

V gene TRBV10-3 combines with J gene TRBJ1-5, with TRBD1 matching 11 bases. The V gene's germline CDR1 is ENHRY and CDR2 SYGVKD. With V trimmed by 5 bases and J by 10 bases, 16 bases remained unmatched. CDR3 length equals 17 residues. The CDR3 nucleotides are TGTGCCATCAGTCCGGACAGGGGGCGAAATTTCCAATCACCCCAGCATTTT. It yields the protein CAISPDRGRNFQSPQHF.

The chain is built from TRBV27 and TRBJ2-7; TRBD1 matches 9 bases. V was pared by 5 bases and J by 2 bases, with 7 bases of the junction left unmatched. The germline V gene encodes CDR1 MNHEY and CDR2 SMNVEV (reference sequence). There are 15 residues in the CDR3. CDR3 bases: TGTGCCAGCAGTCCAACCGGGACAGGGACCTACGAGCAGTACTTC. The encoded protein is CASSPTGTGTYEQYF.

The chain employs TRBV5-6 and TRBJ1-2; D is undetermined. The CDR3 totals 13 residues. Germline values: CDR1 SGHDT, CDR2 YYEEEE. V was shortened by 4 bases and J by 2 bases, with 9 bases between the two germline ends. As DNA, the CDR3 is TGTGCCAGCAGCCCCCCGAGAAACTATGGCTACACCTTC. It codes for CASSPPRNYGYTF.